The sequence of this T cell receptor beta chain was determined in a study of blood T cell repertoires in COVID-19. V was clipped by 3 bases and J by 3 bases, with 8 bases between them. This CDR3 has 13 residues. Study processing details: Reference gene primers were amplified, and this amplification served to estimate nucleated cell counts. The data were produced by immunoSEQ multiplex PCR, yet TCRdb's version contains in-frame clones alone and is incomplete. V, J and clone size derive from that table, while D and trimming were established from the DNA sequence. This table holds some 200,000 clones, 70% to 85% found once. Participants had their cohort set by participant-reported clinical history.

The TCR sequence derives from a woman aged 50 to 65 who had recovered from COVID-19. Material for sequencing was PBMCs or T cells enriched from blood (not recorded which). V usage is TRBV12-3 or TRBV12-4 and J usage is TRBJ1-2; D is unclear. The CDR3 sequence is CASSLVADYGYTF. In nucleotides, the CDR3 is TGTGCCAGCAGTTTGGTAGCCGACTATGGCTACACCTTC.